Many counts were recorded for the clone carrying this TCR beta chain. Its antigen is still unknown. The germline gives CDR1 SGHTA, CDR2 FQGNSA. Trimming took off 5 bases at V and 3 bases at J, with 14 bases between the two ends. CDR3 length: 14 residues. The sample is drawn from a study of T cell repertoires in cytomegalovirus infection. About the study: It was the public TCR beta signatures that indicated both CMV infection and matching HLA type.

TCRdb re-called the reads through MiXCR, storing one row per CDR3 protein. Found here are some 220,000 distinct CDR3 sequences, roughly 6.5% of them singletons; the top ten hold around 6.5%. Overall study results and limits: Clonotypes of TCR beta that were HLA-C-restricted and CMV-specific dominated the ex vivo response. Cumulative public TCR beta family frequency identified CMV carriers with the relevant HLA.

The sequenced sample was PBMCs. The receptor's source is a human donor in good health (CMV status not recorded). Some clones in this sample may be carry-over from other donors' samples. The J gene is TRBJ2-7, the V gene TRBV7-2; D may be TRBD1 or TRBD2 (6 bases each). For the CDR3, the DNA is TGTGCCAGCAGCACTAGGGGGGATTACTACGAGCAGTACTTC. Protein: CASSTRGDYYEQYF.